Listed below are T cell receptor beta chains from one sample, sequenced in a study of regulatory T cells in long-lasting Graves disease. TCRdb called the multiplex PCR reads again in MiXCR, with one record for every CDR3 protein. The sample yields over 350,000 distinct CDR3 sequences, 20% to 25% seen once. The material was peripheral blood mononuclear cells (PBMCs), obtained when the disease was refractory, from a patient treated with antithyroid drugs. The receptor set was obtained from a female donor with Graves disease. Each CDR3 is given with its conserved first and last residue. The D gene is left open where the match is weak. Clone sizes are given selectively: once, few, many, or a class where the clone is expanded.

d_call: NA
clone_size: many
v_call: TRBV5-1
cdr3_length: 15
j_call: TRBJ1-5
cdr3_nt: TGTGCCAGCAGCTTAGGCGGGGGAAGCAATCAGCCCCAGCATTTT
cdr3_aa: CASSLGGGSNQPQHF

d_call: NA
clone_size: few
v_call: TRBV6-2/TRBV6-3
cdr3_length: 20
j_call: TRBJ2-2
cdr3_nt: TGTGCCAGCAGTTACACCCAGCCGGTGGTAGCGAGTGCCTTTGGCGGGAAGCTGTTTTTT
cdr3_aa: CASSYTQPVVASAFGGKLFF

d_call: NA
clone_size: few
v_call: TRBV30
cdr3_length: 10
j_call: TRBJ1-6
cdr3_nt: TGTGCCTGGAGGGAGGCCGTCACCCACTTT
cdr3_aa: CAWREAVTHF

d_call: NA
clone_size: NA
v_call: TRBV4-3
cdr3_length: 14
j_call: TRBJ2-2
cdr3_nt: TGCGCCACTACGCCGGGATCAGACACCGGGGAGCTGTTTTTT
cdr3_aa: CATTPGSDTGELFF

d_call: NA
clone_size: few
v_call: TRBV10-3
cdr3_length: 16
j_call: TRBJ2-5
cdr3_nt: TGTGCCATCAGTGACCCTGAAAGGCACTCCGGGGAGACCCAGTACTTC
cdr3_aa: CAISDPERHSGETQYF

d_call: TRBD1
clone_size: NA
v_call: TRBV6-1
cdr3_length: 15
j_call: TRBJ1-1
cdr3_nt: TGTGCCAGCAGGAGACAGGGATCGGGGAACACTGAAGCTTTCTTT
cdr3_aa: CASRRQGSGNTEAFF

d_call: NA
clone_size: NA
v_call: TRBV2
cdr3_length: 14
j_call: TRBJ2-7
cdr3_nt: TGTGCCATGACCAACCCCGGGGTCTCCTACGAGCAGTACTTC
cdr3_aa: CAMTNPGVSYEQYF

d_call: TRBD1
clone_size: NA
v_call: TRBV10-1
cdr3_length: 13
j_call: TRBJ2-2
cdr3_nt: TGCGCCAGCATGGGACAGGGGTACGGGGAGCTGTTTTTT
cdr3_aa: CASMGQGYGELFF

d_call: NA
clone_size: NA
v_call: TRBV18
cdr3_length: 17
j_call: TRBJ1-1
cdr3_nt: TGTGCCAGCTCACCACCCTCGGGTGAGAGGGGTCACACTGAAGCTTTCTTT
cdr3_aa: CASSPPSGERGHTEAFF

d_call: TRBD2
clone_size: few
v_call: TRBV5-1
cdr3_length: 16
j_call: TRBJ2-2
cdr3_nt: TGCGCCAGCAGCTTTCCCAGCGGGAGAGGTACCGGGGAGCTGTTTTTT
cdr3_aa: CASSFPSGRGTGELFF

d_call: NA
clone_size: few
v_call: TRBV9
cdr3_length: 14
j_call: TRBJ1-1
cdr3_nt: TGTGCCAGCAGCGTAGTCAGCAAGAACACTGAAGCTTTCTTT
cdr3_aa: CASSVVSKNTEAFF

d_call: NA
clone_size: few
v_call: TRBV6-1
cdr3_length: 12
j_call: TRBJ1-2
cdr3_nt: TGTGCCAGCACTCAACTGCAATATGGCTACACCTTC
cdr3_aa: CASTQLQYGYTF

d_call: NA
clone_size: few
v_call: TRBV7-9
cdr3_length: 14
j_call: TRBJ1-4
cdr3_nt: TGTGCCAGCAGCTCCGGAAGCTTCAATGAAAAACTGTTTTTT
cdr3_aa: CASSSGSFNEKLFF

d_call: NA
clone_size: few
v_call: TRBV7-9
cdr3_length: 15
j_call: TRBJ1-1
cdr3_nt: TGTGCCAGCAGCTTAGTCGGGGGTGTTGGCACTGAAGCTTTCTTT
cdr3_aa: CASSLVGGVGTEAFF

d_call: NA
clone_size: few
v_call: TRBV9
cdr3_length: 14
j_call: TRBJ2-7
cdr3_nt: TGTGCCAGCAGCGTTGGACCAACTATCTACGAGCAGTACTTC
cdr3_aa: CASSVGPTIYEQYF

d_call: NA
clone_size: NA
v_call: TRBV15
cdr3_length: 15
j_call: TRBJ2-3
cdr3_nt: TGTGCCACCAGCAGACTAGCTGCTAGCACAGATACGCAGTATTTT
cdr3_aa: CATSRLAASTDTQYF

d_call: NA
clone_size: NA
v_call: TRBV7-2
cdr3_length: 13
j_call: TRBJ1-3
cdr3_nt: TGTGCCAGCAGGGTCAGCTCTGGAAACACCATATATTTT
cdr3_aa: CASRVSSGNTIYF

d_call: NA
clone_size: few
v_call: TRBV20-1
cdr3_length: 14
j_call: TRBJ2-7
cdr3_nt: TGCAGTGCTAGTACGGCTGCGTGGGGGTACGAGCAGTACTTC
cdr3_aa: CSASTAAWGYEQYF

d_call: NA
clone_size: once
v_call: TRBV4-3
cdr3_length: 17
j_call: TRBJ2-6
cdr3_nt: TGCGCCAGCAGCCAAGATTTGGACCTAACTGGGGCCAACGTCCTGACTTTC
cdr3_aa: CASSQDLDLTGANVLTF

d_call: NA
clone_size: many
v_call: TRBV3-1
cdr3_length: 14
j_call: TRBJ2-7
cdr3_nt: TGTGCCAGCAGCCAAGGTCGGTTGGGGTACGAGCAGTACTTC
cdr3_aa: CASSQGRLGYEQYF

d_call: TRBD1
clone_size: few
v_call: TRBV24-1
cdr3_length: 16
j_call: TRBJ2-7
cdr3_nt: TGTGCCACCAGTGATTATGCACGGACAGGGTCCTACGAGCAGTACTTC
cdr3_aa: CATSDYARTGSYEQYF

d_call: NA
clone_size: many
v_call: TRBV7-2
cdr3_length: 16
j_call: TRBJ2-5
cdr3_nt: TGTGCCAGCAGCTTAGTGGCCAGGAGGGGACAAGAGACCCAGTACTTC
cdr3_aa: CASSLVARRGQETQYF

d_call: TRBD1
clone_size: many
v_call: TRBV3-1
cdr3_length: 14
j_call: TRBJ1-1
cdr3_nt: TGTGCCAGCAGCCAAGGTACAACAGGGGCTGAAGCTTTCTTT
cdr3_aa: CASSQGTTGAEAFF

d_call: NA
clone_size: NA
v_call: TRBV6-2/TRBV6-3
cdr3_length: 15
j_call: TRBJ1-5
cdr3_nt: TGTGCCAGCAGTTACTCGAGCAGTAGCAATCAGCCCCAGCATTTT
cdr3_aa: CASSYSSSSNQPQHF

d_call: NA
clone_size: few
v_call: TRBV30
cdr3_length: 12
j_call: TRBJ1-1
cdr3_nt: TGTGCCTGGAGAGAGGGGAACACTGAAGCTTTCTTT
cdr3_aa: CAWREGNTEAFF

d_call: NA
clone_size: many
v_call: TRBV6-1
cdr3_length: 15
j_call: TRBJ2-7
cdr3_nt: TGTGCCAGCAGTCCCGGGACCTCCACTCACTACGAGCAGTACTTC
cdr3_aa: CASSPGTSTHYEQYF

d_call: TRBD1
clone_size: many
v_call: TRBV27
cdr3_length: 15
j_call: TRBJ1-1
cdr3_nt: TGTGCCAGCAGTTCGACAGGGACCGCGGGCACTGAAGCTTTCTTT
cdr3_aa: CASSSTGTAGTEAFF

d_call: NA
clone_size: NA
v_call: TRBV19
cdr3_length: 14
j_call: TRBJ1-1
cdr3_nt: TGTGCCAGTAGTACTTTACGGGGGGCTCCTGAAGCTTTCTTT
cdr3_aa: CASSTLRGAPEAFF

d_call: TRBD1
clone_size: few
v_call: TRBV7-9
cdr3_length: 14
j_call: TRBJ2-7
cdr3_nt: TGTGCCAGCAGCTCGGGACAGTACTCCTACGAGCAGTACTTC
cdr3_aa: CASSSGQYSYEQYF

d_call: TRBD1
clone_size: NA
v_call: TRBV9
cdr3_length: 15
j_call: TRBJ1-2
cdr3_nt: TGTGCCAGCAGCGTAGACGGGACAGCCCTCTATGGCTACACCTTC
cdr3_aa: CASSVDGTALYGYTF

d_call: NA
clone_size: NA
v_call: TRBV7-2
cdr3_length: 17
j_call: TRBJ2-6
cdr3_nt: TGTGCCAGCAGCTTTCAGGGAGGAGTCTCTGGGGCCAACGTCCTGACTTTC
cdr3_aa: CASSFQGGVSGANVLTF

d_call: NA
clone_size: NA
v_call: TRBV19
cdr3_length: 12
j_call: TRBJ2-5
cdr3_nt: TGTGCCAGTAGTATGTTCGGAGAGACCCAGTACTTC
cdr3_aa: CASSMFGETQYF

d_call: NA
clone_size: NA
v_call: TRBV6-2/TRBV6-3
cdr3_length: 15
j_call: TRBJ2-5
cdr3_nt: TGTGCCAGCAGTTTACCCTCCGGGAGAAAGGAGACCCAGTACTTC
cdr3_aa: CASSLPSGRKETQYF